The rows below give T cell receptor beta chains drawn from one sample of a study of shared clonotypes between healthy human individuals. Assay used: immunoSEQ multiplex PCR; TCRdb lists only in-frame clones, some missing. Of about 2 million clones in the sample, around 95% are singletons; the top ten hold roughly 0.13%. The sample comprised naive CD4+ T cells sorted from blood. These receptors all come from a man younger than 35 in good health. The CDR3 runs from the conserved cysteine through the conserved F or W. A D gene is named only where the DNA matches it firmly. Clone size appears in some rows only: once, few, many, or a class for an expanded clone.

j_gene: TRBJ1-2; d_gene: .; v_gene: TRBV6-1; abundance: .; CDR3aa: CASSDYIGYTF; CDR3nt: TGTGCCAGCAGTGACTACATTGGCTACACCTTC
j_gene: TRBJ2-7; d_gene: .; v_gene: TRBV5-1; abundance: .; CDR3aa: CASSLAGPLYEQYF; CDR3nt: TGCGCCAGCAGCTTGGCGGGACCCCTTTACGAGCAGTACTTC
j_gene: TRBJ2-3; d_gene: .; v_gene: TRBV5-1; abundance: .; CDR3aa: CASSLTFLGDTQYF; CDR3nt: TGCGCCAGCAGCTTGACCTTCTTAGGAGATACGCAGTATTTT
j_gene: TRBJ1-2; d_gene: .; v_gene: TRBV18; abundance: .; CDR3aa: CASSPTLGDYGYTF; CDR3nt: TGTGCCAGCTCACCGACCCTTGGGGACTATGGCTACACCTTC
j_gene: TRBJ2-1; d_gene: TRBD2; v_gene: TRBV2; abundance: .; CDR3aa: CASSDAGGSYNEQFF; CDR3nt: TGTGCCAGCAGTGACGCGGGAGGATCCTACAATGAGCAGTTCTTC
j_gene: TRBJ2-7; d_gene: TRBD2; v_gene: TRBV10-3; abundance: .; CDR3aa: CAISEGLAGIGEQYF; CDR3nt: TGTGCCATCAGTGAAGGACTAGCGGGGATTGGCGAGCAGTACTTC
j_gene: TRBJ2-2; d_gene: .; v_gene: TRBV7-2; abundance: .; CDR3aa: CASSLMNSVTNTGELFF; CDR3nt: TGTGCCAGCAGCTTAATGAATAGCGTAACGAACACCGGGGAGCTGTTTTTT
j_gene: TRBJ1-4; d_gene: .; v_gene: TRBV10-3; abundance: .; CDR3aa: CATARDEAEKLFF; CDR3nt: TGTGCCACCGCCCGGGACGAGGCGGAAAAACTGTTTTTT
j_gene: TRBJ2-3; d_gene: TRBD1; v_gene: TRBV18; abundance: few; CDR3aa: CASSPMGQGITDTQYF; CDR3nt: TGTGCCAGCTCACCTATGGGACAGGGGATCACAGATACGCAGTATTTT
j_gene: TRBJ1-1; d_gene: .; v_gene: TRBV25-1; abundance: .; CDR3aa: CASSEYGTVNTEAFF; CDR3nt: TGTGCCAGCAGTGAATATGGGACGGTGAACACTGAAGCTTTCTTT
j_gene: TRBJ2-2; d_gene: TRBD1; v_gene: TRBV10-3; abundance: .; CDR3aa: CAIGGQGDTGELFF; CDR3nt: TGTGCCATCGGGGGACAGGGGGACACCGGGGAGCTGTTTTTT
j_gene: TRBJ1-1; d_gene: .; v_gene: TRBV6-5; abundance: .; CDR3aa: CASSSARGGNTEAFF; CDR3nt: TGTGCCAGCAGTTCCGCGAGAGGGGGGAACACTGAAGCTTTCTTT
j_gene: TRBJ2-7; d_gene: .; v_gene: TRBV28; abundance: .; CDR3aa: CASTKEGRADTYEQYF; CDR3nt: TGTGCCAGCACGAAAGAGGGCCGGGCGGACACCTACGAGCAGTACTTC
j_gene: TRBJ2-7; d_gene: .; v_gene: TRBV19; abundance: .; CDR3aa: CASSLGHEQYF; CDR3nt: TGTGCCAGTAGTTTGGGCCACGAGCAGTACTTC
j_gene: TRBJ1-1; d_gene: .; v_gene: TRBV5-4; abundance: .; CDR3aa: CASSLASSSNTEAFF; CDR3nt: TGTGCCAGCAGCTTGGCTAGCTCCTCGAACACTGAAGCTTTCTTT
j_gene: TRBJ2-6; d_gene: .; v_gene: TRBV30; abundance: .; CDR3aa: CAWKWDSGANVLTF; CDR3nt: TGTGCCTGGAAGTGGGACTCTGGGGCCAACGTCCTGACTTTC
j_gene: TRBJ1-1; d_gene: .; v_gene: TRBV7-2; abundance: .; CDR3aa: CASSLGAISSTEAFF; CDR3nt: TGTGCCAGCAGCTTAGGTGCGATTTCGAGCACTGAAGCTTTCTTT
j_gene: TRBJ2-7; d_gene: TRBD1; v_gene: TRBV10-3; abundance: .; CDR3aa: CATRGGYLYEQYF; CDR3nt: TGTGCCACCAGAGGGGGCTACCTCTACGAGCAGTACTTC
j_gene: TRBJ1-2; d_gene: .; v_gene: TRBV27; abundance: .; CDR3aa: CASSGAGVISGYTF; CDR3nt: TGTGCCAGCAGTGGGGCAGGGGTTATAAGCGGCTACACCTTC
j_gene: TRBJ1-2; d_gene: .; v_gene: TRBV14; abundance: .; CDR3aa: CASSQQLGSLYGYTF; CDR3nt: TGTGCCAGCAGCCAACAACTCGGCAGTCTCTATGGCTACACCTTC
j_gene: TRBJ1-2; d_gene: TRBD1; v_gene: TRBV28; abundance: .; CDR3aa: CASSSRTGRYGYTF; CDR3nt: TGTGCCAGCAGTTCCCGGACAGGGCGATATGGCTACACCTTC
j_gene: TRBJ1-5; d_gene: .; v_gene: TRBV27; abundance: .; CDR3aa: CASSLFGGPQPQHF; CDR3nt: TGTGCCAGCAGTTTATTTGGGGGGCCTCAGCCCCAGCATTTT
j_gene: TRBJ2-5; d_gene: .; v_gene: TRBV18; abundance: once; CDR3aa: CASSQNIVSETQYF; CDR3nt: TGTGCCAGCTCACAGAACATAGTATCCGAGACCCAGTACTTC
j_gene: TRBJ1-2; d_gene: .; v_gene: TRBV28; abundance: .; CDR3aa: CASSLGGGGYGYTF; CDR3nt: TGTGCCAGCAGTTTAGGTGGGGGAGGATATGGCTACACCTTC
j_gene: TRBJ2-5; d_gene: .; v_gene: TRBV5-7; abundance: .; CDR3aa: CASSLTPSEGGQQETQYF; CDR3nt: TGTGCCAGCAGCTTGACCCCATCTGAGGGGGGACAACAGGAGACCCAGTACTTC
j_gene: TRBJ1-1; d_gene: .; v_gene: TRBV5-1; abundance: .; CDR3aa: CASSFTGKTEAFF; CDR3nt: TGCGCCAGCAGCTTCACAGGGAAGACTGAAGCTTTCTTT
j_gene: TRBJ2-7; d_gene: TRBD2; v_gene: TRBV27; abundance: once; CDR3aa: CASNGLAGGSSYEQYF; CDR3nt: TGTGCCAGCAACGGACTAGCGGGAGGGAGCTCCTACGAGCAGTACTTC
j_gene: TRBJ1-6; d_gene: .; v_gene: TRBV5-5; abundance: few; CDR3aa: CASSLEQSSSPLHF; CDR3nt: TGTGCCAGCAGCTTGGAACAGAGTAGTTCACCCCTCCACTTT
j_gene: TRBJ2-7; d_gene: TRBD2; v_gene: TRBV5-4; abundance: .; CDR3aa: CASSLGAGGGEQYF; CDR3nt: TGTGCCAGCAGCTTGGGCGCGGGAGGAGGCGAGCAGTACTTC
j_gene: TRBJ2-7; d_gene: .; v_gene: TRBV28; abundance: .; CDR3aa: CASRGTEAYEQYF; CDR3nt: TGTGCCAGCAGGGGGACGGAAGCCTACGAGCAGTACTTC
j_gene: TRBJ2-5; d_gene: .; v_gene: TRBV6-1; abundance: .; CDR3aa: CASSEAVGETQYF; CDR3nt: TGTGCCAGCAGTGAAGCCGTGGGGGAGACCCAGTACTTC
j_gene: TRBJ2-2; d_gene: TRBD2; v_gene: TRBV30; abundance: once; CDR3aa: CAWTQGRTFLAGATGELFF; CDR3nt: TGTGCCTGGACTCAAGGTCGGACATTCCTAGCGGGTGCCACCGGGGAGCTGTTTTTT
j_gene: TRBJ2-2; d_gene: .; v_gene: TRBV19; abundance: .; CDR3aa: CASSIQGSGGELFF; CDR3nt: TGTGCCAGTAGTATCCAGGGGTCGGGCGGGGAGCTGTTTTTT
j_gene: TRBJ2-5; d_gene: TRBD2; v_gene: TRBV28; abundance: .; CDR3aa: CASSFDRWRLAGEKETQYF; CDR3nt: TGTGCCAGCAGTTTCGATAGGTGGCGTCTAGCGGGGGAGAAAGAGACCCAGTACTTC
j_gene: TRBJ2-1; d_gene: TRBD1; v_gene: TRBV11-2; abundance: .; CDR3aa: CASSPKGAETSYNEQFF; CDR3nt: TGTGCCAGCAGTCCAAAGGGGGCAGAAACCTCCTACAATGAGCAGTTCTTC
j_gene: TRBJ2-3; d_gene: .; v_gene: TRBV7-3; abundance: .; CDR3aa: CASSPGQHTDTQYF; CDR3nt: TGTGCCAGCAGCCCGGGACAACACACAGATACGCAGTATTTT
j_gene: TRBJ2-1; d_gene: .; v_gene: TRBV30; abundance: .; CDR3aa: CAWLGRMGEQFF; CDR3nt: TGTGCCTGGTTGGGGAGGATGGGTGAGCAGTTCTTC
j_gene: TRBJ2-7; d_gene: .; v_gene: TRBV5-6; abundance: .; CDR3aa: CASSLTDYYEQYF; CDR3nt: TGTGCCAGCAGCTTGACCGACTACTACGAGCAGTACTTC
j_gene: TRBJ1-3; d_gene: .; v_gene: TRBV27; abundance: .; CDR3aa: CASSTTANSGNTIYF; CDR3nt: TGTGCCAGCAGTACGACAGCCAACTCTGGAAACACCATATATTTT
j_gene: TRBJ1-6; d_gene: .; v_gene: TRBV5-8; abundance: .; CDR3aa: CASSLTAFGGADNSPLHF; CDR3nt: TGTGCCAGCAGCTTGACGGCGTTCGGGGGCGCGGATAATTCACCCCTCCACTTT
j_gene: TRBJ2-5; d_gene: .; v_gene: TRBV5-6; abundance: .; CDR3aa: CASSPRTGGRETQYF; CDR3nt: TGTGCCAGCAGCCCCAGGACGGGTGGGCGCGAGACCCAGTACTTC
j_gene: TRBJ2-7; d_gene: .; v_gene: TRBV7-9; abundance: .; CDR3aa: CASSRGASEPYEQYF; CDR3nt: TGTGCCAGCAGCCGGGGGGCCAGCGAGCCCTACGAGCAGTACTTC
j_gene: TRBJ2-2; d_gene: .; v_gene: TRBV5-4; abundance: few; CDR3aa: CASGPRFANTGELFF; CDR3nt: TGTGCCAGCGGACCGCGGTTCGCGAACACCGGGGAGCTGTTTTTT
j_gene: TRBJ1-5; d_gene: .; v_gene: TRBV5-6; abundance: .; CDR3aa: CASSLGQHLGPQHF; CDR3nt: TGTGCCAGCAGCTTGGGACAGCACCTGGGGCCCCAGCATTTT
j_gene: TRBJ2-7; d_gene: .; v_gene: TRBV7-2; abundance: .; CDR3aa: CASSLVGSSYEQYF; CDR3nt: TGTGCCAGCAGCTTAGTTGGCAGTAGCTACGAGCAGTACTTC
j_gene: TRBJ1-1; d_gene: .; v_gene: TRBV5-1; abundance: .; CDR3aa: CASSYRDTAGATEAFF; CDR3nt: TGCGCCAGCAGCTACCGGGACACTGCTGGTGCCACTGAAGCTTTCTTT
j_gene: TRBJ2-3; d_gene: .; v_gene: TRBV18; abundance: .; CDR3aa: CASSPPGVPREEQYF; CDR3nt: TGTGCCAGCTCACCCCCAGGGGTACCCCGAGAAGAGCAGTATTTT
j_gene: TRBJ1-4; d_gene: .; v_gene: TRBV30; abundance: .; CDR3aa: CAWNPPGRDEKLFF; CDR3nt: TGTGCCTGGAATCCACCAGGGCGGGATGAAAAACTGTTTTTT
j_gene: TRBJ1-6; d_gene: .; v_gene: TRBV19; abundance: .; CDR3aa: CASSITAYLNSPLHF; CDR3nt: TGTGCCAGTAGTATTACAGCCTACTTAAATTCACCCCTCCACTTT